The next 14 T cell receptor beta chains were all read from a single sample in a study of regulatory T cells in long-lasting Graves disease. Time point noted: newly diagnosed GD, antithyroid drugs for less than 3 months. Following extraction of RNA from PBMCs, that RNA was used to make the TCR library. According to the study, TCR beta libraries were built with iRepertoire HTBI primers and CDR3-region Arm-PCR. TCRdb used MiXCR to reprocess the multiplex PCR reads, holding one entry per CDR3 protein. The profile shows some 400,000 distinct CDR3 sequences, about 15% of them singletons. Another study also made use of these data, one on T cells in Graves' hyperthyroidism and ophthalmopathy.

The sequencing used peripheral blood mononuclear cells (PBMCs), collected at new diagnosis, from a patient treated with antithyroid drugs. The receptor set was obtained from a woman in her 30s with Graves disease.

This clonotype has ten or more counts. The chain joins TRBV3-1 to TRBJ2-4; perhaps TRBD2 as D (5 bases). The CDR3 runs 15 residues. CDR1 and CDR2 from the germline V gene are LGHDT and YNNKEL (reference sequence). Deletions cut 0 bases from V and 2 bases from J, with 8 bases between. The CDR3 is CASSQELATKNIQYF. The CDR3 DNA reads as TGTGCCAGCAGCCAAGAGCTAGCCACCAAAAACATTCAGTACTTC.

The chain carries TRBV11-3 and TRBJ2-1, with TRBD2 identical over 12 bases. The J call may be mistaken, given a closer DNA end match to TRBJ2-5. Germline assignment: CDR1 SGHNT and CDR2 YENEEA. This CDR3 region has 15 residues. This CDR3 is CASSQLAGGTETQYF. The DNA of the CDR3 is TGTGCCAGCAGCCAACTAGCGGGAGGCACGGAGACCCAGTACTTC.

This clonotype has a count of ten or more. This chain connects TRBV7-2 to TRBJ2-1, with TRBD2 identical over 12 bases. This CDR3 is built from 16 residues. V lost 5 bases and J lost 7; bases outside the gene matches: 9. Germline V gives CDR1 SGHTA, CDR2 FQGNSA. CDR3 residues: CASSRLAGGVTNEQFF. In DNA, the CDR3 is TGTGCCAGCAGCCGTCTAGCGGGAGGGGTTACGAATGAGCAGTTCTTC.

A note on this clonotype: It is likely a read error: a sequence one base away is far more abundant. The chain uses TRBV11-2 and TRBJ2-1; D ambiguous. Trimming cost V 10 bases and J 10 bases, with 17 bases left between them. This CDR3 comprises 12 residues. The germline gives CDR1 SGHAT, CDR2 FQNNGV. The CDR3 loop reads CANNGVPYEQFF. In DNA form, the CDR3 reads TGTGCCAACAATGGCGTACCCTACGAGCAGTTCTTC.

This clonotype was seen a handful of times. The CDR3 bases are TGTGCCAGCAGCGTAGCTAGCGGGATGGATTACGAGCAGTACTTC. This sequence encodes CASSVASGMDYEQYF. The chain uses TRBV9 and TRBJ2-7, with 9 nucleotides matching TRBD2. V lost 0 bases, J lost 4 bases, and 5 bases stayed unmatched. The CDR3 has 15 residues. In germline, CDR1 is SGDLS, CDR2 YYNGEE.

This clonotype occurred many times. The chain couples TRBV6-1 to TRBJ1-6, with TRBD1 matching 8 bases. The CDR3 is 18 amino acids. V lost 8 bases and J lost 7; bases outside the gene matches: 19. CDR1 is MNHNS and CDR2 is SASEGT in the germline V gene. The CDR3 region is CASRPRVTGARYNSPLHF. In DNA, the CDR3 is TGTGCCAGCCGCCCGAGAGTGACAGGGGCACGGTACAATTCACCCCTCCACTTT.

A remark on this clonotype: At one boundary the junction diverges from the germline segment, which might be a read error. The chain is built from TRBV18 and TRBJ2-5; D ambiguous. Germline CDR1 KGHSH, CDR2 LQKENI. CDR3 length equals 14 residues. CDR3 sequence reads: CVSSPRVARETQYF. The CDR3 DNA sequence: TGTGTCAGCTCACCAAGAGTAGCTCGAGAGACCCAGTACTTC. The variable domain in full, with the rest retrieved from reference TRBV18 and TRBJ2-5, is NAGVMQNPRHLVRRRGQEARLRCSPMKGHSHVYWYRQLPEEGLKFMVYLQKENIIDESGMPKERFSAEFPKEGPSILRIQQVVRGDSAAYFCVSSPRVARETQYFGPGTRLLVL.

This clonotype was picked up many times. At one end the junction does not follow the germline gene, possibly because of a read error. The chain combines TRBV10-2 with TRBJ2-7, with 7 bases lining up with TRBD1. The CDR3 totals 14 residues. Looked up from germline, CDR1 is WSHSY and CDR2 is SAAADI. The CDR3 coding sequence is TGCGCCAGCAGTGAAAGGGACAGAGGGTACGGGCAGTACTTC. This encodes CASSERDRGYGQYF.

This clonotype occurred many times. The chain joins TRBV2 to TRBJ2-1; no clear D. The CDR3 totals 14 residues. The V gene lost 8 bases and the J gene lost 2 bases, with 13 bases spanning the gap. Germline CDR1 and CDR2: SNHLY and FYNNEI. As DNA, the CDR3 is TGTGCCAGCGGCGATAGCACCACCTACAATGAGCAGTTCTTC. Protein sequence: CASGDSTTYNEQFF. The whole variable domain, filled in from reference TRBV2 and TRBJ2-1, reads EPEVTQTPSHQVTQMGQEVILRCVPISNHLYFYWYRQILGQKVEFLVSFYNNEISEKSEIFDDQFSVERPDGSNFTLKIRSTKLEDSAMYFCASGDSTTYNEQFFGPGTRLTVL.

This clonotype was observed many times. This chain uses TRBV4-1 with TRBJ2-1, with TRBD2 identical over 7 bases. V trimming: 3 bases; J trimming: 7 bases; junction bases outside the gene matches: 6. CDR1 and CDR2 (germline): MGHRA, YSYEKL. This CDR3 contains 14 residues. CDR3 in DNA: TGCGCCAGCAGCCAGATGGGACTACCTAATGAGCAGTTCTTC. It yields the protein CASSQMGLPNEQFF.

The rearrangement uses TRBV27 and TRBJ1-2, with a weak D call TRBD1 (5 bases). This CDR3 is built from 14 residues. The V end was cut by 6 bases, the J end by 2 bases, with 13 bases between. Germline V gene lookup returns CDR1 MNHEY and CDR2 SMNVEV (reference sequence). The CDR3 bases are TGTGCCAGCAGGATAACAGGAGGGAACTATGGCTACACCTTC. It codes for CASRITGGNYGYTF.

There are many counts of this clonotype. The chain uses TRBV7-9 and TRBJ2-1, with 8 bases identical to TRBD2. This CDR3 has 13 amino acids. Unmatched junction bases numbered 5, after V lost 5 bases and J lost 8 bases. CDR1 is SEHNR, CDR2 FQNEAQ, per germline (reference sequence). CDR3 amino acids: CASSPTSGDEQFF. CDR3 coding DNA: TGTGCCAGCAGCCCTACTAGCGGAGATGAGCAGTTCTTC.

This clonotype was counted ten times or more. The CDR3: CAWSVQSNSPLHF. The CDR3 bases are TGTGCCTGGAGTGTACAATCGAATTCACCCCTCCACTTT. The V call is TRBV30, the J call TRBJ1-6, with no clear D. This CDR3 has 13 amino acids. Trimming removed 0 bases from V and 7 bases from J, with 7 bases in between. Germline V gene lookup returns CDR1 GTSNPN and CDR2 SVGIG (reference sequence).

The table lists this clonotype with many counts. The CDR3 region has the DNA TGTGCCAGCAGCATCTGGGGGTATGAAGCTTTCTTT. Translation gives CASSIWGYEAFF. This sequence joins TRBV28 and TRBJ1-1; tentatively, D is TRBD1 (5 bases). Trimming cost V 6 bases and J 7 bases, with 12 bases left between them. This CDR3 spans 12 amino acids. Germline values: CDR1 MDHEN, CDR2 SYDVKM. The full variable domain, rest sourced from reference TRBV28 and TRBJ1-1, is DVKVTQSSRYLVKRTGEKVFLECVQDMDHENMFWYRQDPGLGLRLIYFSYDVKMKEKGDIPEGYSVSREKKERFSLILESASTNQTSMYLCASSIWGYEAFFGQGTRLTVV.